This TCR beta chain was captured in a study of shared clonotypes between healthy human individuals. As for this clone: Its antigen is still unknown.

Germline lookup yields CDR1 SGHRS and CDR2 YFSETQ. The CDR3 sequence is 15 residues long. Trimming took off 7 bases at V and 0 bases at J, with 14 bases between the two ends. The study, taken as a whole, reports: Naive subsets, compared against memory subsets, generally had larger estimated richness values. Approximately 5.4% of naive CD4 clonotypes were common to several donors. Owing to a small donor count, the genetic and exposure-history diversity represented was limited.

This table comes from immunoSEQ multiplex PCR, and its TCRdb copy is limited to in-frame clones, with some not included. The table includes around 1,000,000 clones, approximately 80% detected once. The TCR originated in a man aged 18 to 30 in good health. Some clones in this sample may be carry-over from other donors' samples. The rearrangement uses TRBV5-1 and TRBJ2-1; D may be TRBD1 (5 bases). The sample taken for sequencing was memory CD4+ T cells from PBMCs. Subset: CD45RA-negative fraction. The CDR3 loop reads CASGAGMDSYNEQFF. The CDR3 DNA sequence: TGCGCCAGCGGGGCAGGGATGGACTCCTACAATGAGCAGTTCTTC.